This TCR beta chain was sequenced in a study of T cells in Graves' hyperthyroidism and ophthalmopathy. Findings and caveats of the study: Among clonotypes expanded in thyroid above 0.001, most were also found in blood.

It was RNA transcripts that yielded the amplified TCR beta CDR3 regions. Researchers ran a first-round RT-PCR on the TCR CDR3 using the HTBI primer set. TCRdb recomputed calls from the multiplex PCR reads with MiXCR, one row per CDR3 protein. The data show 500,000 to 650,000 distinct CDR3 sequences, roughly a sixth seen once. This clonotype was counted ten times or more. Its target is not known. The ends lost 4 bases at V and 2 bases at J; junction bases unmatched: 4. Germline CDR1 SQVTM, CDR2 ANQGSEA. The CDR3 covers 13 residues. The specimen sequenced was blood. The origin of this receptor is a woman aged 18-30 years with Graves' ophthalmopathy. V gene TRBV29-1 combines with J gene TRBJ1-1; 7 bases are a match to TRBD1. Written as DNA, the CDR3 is TGCAGCGTTGTTGGGACAGATAACACTGAAGCTTTCTTT. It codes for CSVVGTDNTEAFF.